Sequencing of this TCR beta chain was carried out in a study of blood T cell repertoires in COVID-19. The CDR3 length is 15 residues. CDR1 and CDR2 from the germline V gene are SGHKS and YYEKEE (reference sequence). V was clipped by 4 bases and J by 5 bases; unmatched bases: 8. Per the study methods: Estimates of nucleated cell counts were drawn from the amplification of reference gene primers. Clones were read by immunoSEQ multiplex PCR, and TCRdb kept only the in-frame ones, dropping some. The DNA gave D and trimming, while V, J and clone size come from that table. This table has roughly 190,000 clones, about 88% appearing once.

The receptor was isolated from a middle-aged man with active or convalescent COVID-19. Sequenced: peripheral blood. The chain combines TRBV5-5 with TRBJ2-7, with TRBD2 identical over 11 bases. CDR3 sequence (DNA): TGTGCCAGCAGCGGAGCTAGCGGGGGGTATGACGAGCAGTACTTC. Residues: CASSGASGGYDEQYF.